This T cell receptor beta chain was recovered during a study of blood T cell repertoires in COVID-19. Overall study context: Donors in the United States, Italy and Spain gave samples during acute or convalescent COVID-19. PBMCs, B-cell-depleted T cells, or T cells were the source of the cDNA or gDNA that made up the material.

The germline CDR1 and CDR2 sequences are KGHDR and SFDVKD. The trim removed 4 bases at V and 6 bases at J, leaving 8 bases unmatched. The CDR3 extends over 15 amino acids. Authors' methods: Amplification of reference gene primers was used by the study to estimate nucleated cell counts. This table comes from immunoSEQ multiplex PCR, and its TCRdb copy is limited to in-frame clones, with some not included. The V and J calls and clone size are taken from that table; D and trimming were inferred from the DNA. The table includes tens of thousands of clones, 92% detected once. The sequence was collected from a human donor in a cohort sampled during active COVID-19. The chain couples TRBV24-1 to TRBJ1-2; 9 bases match TRBD1. Sequencing used peripheral blood. The CDR3 nucleotides are TGTGCCACCAGTGACCCCACCGGGACAGGGAATGGCTACACCTTC. Its protein product is CATSDPTGTGNGYTF.